Shown below are 16 T cell receptor beta chains from a single sample sequenced in a study of CD8 T cells in ankylosing spondylitis. MiXCR was run by TCRdb on the 5' RACE reads, yielding one entry per CDR3 protein. The sample consists of approximately 140,000 distinct CDR3 sequences, 7% to 10% of them appearing once. Sequenced material: synovial fluid, either unsorted or a sorted T cell fraction (not recorded which). The receptors were sampled from a male donor with ankylosing spondylitis.

This clonotype was observed at least ten times. The chain links TRBV5-1 to TRBJ1-1, with D possibly being TRBD1 (5 bases). CDR3 length equals 14 residues. From germline, CDR1 is SGHRS and CDR2 YFSETQ. V was shortened by 5 bases and J by 1 base, with 12 bases between the two germline ends. The CDR3 bases are TGCGCCAGCAGTCATTTTCAGGGGAACACTGAAGCTTTCTTT. It encodes CASSHFQGNTEAFF.

This clonotype was observed many times. The chain couples TRBV7-9 to TRBJ2-1; 11 nucleotides agree with TRBD2. The CDR3 totals 16 residues. Germline lookup yields CDR1 SEHNR and CDR2 FQNEAQ (reference sequence). Losses at the gene ends were 3 bases for V and 4 bases for J; bases not matched to a gene: 5. The CDR3 DNA reads TGTGCCAGCAGCTTTGAAACTAGCGGGGGATACAATGAGCAGTTCTTC. Amino acid sequence: CASSFETSGGYNEQFF.

This clonotype was detected ten times or more. V is TRBV29-1 and J is TRBJ1-1; TRBD1 is a possible D gene (6 bases). The ends were cut back, 1 base at V and 1 base at J, with 7 bases in the middle. The CDR3 runs 13 residues. The germline CDR1 and CDR2 sequences are SQVTM and ANQGSEA. The CDR3 nucleotides are TGCAGCGTTGAAGTGGGACAGAACACTGAAGCTTTCTTT. This sequence encodes CSVEVGQNTEAFF.

Many counts were recorded for this clonotype. The rearrangement joins TRBV29-1 to TRBJ2-3, with D uncertain. There are 12 residues in the CDR3. The germline V gene has CDR1 SQVTM and CDR2 ANQGSEA. Deletions cut 7 bases from V and 6 bases from J, with 14 bases between. The CDR3 sequence is CSARSDMDTQYF. Here the CDR3 DNA reads TGCAGCGCCCGCTCGGATATGGATACGCAGTATTTT.

This clonotype was picked up many times. The gene calls are TRBV4-3 and TRBJ2-1, with D possibly being TRBD1 or TRBD2 (5 bases each). CDR1 and CDR2 (germline): LGHNA, YSLEER. CDR3 length equals 16 residues. V was trimmed by 0 bases and J by 2 bases, leaving 11 bases between them. The CDR3 nucleotides are TGCGCCAGCAGCCAAGATCCACTAGGGGCCTACAATGAGCAGTTCTTC. Protein product: CASSQDPLGAYNEQFF.

This clonotype was seen repeatedly, ten times or more. This chain joins TRBV20-1 and TRBJ2-1, with 8 bases identical to TRBD2. Germline CDR1 DFQATT, CDR2 SNEGSKA (reference sequence). With V trimmed by 0 bases and J by 10 bases, 11 bases remained unmatched. The CDR3 has 15 amino acids. The CDR3: CSARDFRLALLEQFF. The CDR3 DNA follows: TGCAGTGCTAGAGATTTCCGACTAGCGTTGTTAGAGCAGTTCTTC.

This clonotype was observed a few times. This sequence joins TRBV11-2 and TRBJ2-1; 9 bases align to TRBD1. Germline-derived CDR1 and CDR2 are SGHAT and FQNNGV. V lost 5 bases, J lost 4 bases, and 9 bases stayed unmatched. The CDR3 is made up of 16 amino acids. DNA for the CDR3: TGTGCCAGCAGCAAATTCCCGGGACAGGGATACAATGAGCAGTTCTTC. This encodes CASSKFPGQGYNEQFF. The variable domain in full, with the rest retrieved from reference TRBV11-2 and TRBJ2-1, is EAGVAQSPRYKIIEKRQSVAFWCNPISGHATLYWYQQILGQGPKLLIQFQNNGVVDDSQLPKDRFSAERLKGVDSTLKIQPAKLEDSAVYLCASSKFPGQGYNEQFFGPGTRLTVL.

In this sample, this clonotype turned up many times. This chain links TRBV7-2 with TRBJ1-2; 7 bases fit TRBD1. Germline V gene data show CDR1 as SGHTA and CDR2 as FQGNSA. J lost 7 bases, V lost 6 bases, and 14 bases had no gene match. This CDR3 comprises 15 residues. Written as DNA, the CDR3 is TGTGCCAGCAGTTTAAAAGGGGGCGCCCTCGGTGGCTACACCTTC. It yields the protein CASSLKGGALGGYTF.

This clonotype was seen repeatedly, ten times or more. V and J are TRBV11-2 and TRBJ2-1; D may be TRBD1 or TRBD2 (5 bases each). CDR3 length: 13 residues. Germline CDR1 SGHAT, CDR2 FQNNGV. Trimming took off 3 bases at V and 5 bases at J, with 8 bases between the two ends. The CDR3 loop is CASSFGTDNEQFF. In nucleotides, the CDR3 is TGTGCCAGCAGCTTCGGGACCGACAATGAGCAGTTCTTC.

This rearrangement joins TRBV4-1 to TRBJ2-5, with 11 bases lining up with TRBD1. The germline CDR1 and CDR2 sequences are MGHRA and YSYEKL. Losses at the gene ends were 1 base for V and 7 bases for J; bases not matched to a gene: 5. The CDR3 spans 15 residues. CDR3 DNA: TGCGCCAGCAGCCAAGGGACAGGGGGCGCAGTGACCCAGTACTTC. Amino acid sequence: CASSQGTGGAVTQYF.

This clonotype was detected many times. V and J are TRBV5-1 and TRBJ2-2, with 7 positions matching TRBD1. The CDR3 has 17 residues. CDR1 is SGHRS, CDR2 YFSETQ, per germline. Unmatched junction bases numbered 15, after V lost 4 bases and J lost 6 bases. As DNA, the CDR3 is TGCGCCAGCAGCACGACCTCAACGGGACAGCTTGCCGGGGAGCTGTTTTTT. Translated, it gives CASSTTSTGQLAGELFF.

This clonotype was picked up many times. This chain connects TRBV12-3 or TRBV12-4 to TRBJ1-6; no reliable D call. The CDR3 consists of 11 residues. Trimming left V 4 bases short and J 7 bases short, with 2 bases between. In nucleotides, the CDR3 is TGTGCCAGCAGTTCGAATTCACCCCTCCACTTT. Protein product: CASSSNSPLHF.

This clonotype rates as medium-sized. One junction end does not reproduce the germline sequence, and a read error may be involved. The rearrangement links TRBV7-7 to TRBJ2-3; 8 nucleotides match TRBD2. The CDR3 runs to 15 residues. Looked up from germline, CDR1 is SSHAT and CDR2 is FNYEAQ (reference sequence). CDR3 nucleotide sequence: TGTGCTAGCAGCGCTATAGCGGGGTCAACAGATACGCAGTATTTT. Translating gives CASSAIAGSTDTQYF.

The sample holds many counts of this clonotype. This chain uses TRBV10-3 with TRBJ2-5; perhaps TRBD1 as D (7 bases). The CDR3 contains 14 residues. The germline V and J ends were trimmed by 6 bases and 5 bases, with 16 bases remaining between them. Germline CDR1 and CDR2: ENHRY and SYGVKD. CDR3: CAISRGSGGETQYF. The DNA for the CDR3 is TGTGCCATCAGCAGGGGGTCTGGGGGGGAGACCCAGTACTTC.

This clonotype was seen repeatedly, ten times or more. This chain uses TRBV12-3 or TRBV12-4 with TRBJ2-1; a weak D match, TRBD1 (6 bases). CDR3 length: 14 amino acids. The ends were cut back, 7 bases at V and 5 bases at J, with 15 bases in the middle. The CDR3 region is CASNVWDTDNEQFF. The CDR3, as DNA: TGTGCCAGCAACGTTTGGGACACCGACAATGAGCAGTTCTTC.

This clonotype appeared many times. The V and J genes are TRBV6-2 or TRBV6-3 and TRBJ2-1; the D is unclear. The CDR3 spans 13 residues. Per germline, CDR1 MNHEY and CDR2 SVGEGT. Deletions cut 8 bases from V and 5 bases from J, with 13 bases between. CDR3 DNA: TGTGCCAGCCGCCCCACAGCACACAATGAGCAGTTCTTC. Translated, it gives CASRPTAHNEQFF.